The entry that follows covers one T cell receptor beta chain sequence. The data stem from a study of blood T cell repertoires in COVID-19. Categorization into cohorts depended on clinical history that participants reported. Libraries were prepared by immunoSEQ multiplex PCR; TCRdb keeps only in-frame clonotypes and omits some of them. The sample shows 140,000 or so clones, around 81% of them seen only once. The material sequenced was PBMCs or T cells enriched from blood (not recorded which). This TCR came from a middle-aged woman who had recovered from COVID-19.

CDR3 coding DNA: TGTGCCAGCAGTTTTTATGAGGACGAGCAGTACTTC. Encoded protein: CASSFYEDEQYF. The rearrangement uses TRBV12-3 or TRBV12-4 and TRBJ2-7; no firm D call. Between the trimmed V and J ends, which lost 3 bases and 5 bases, there was a span of 8 bases. The CDR3 contains 12 residues.